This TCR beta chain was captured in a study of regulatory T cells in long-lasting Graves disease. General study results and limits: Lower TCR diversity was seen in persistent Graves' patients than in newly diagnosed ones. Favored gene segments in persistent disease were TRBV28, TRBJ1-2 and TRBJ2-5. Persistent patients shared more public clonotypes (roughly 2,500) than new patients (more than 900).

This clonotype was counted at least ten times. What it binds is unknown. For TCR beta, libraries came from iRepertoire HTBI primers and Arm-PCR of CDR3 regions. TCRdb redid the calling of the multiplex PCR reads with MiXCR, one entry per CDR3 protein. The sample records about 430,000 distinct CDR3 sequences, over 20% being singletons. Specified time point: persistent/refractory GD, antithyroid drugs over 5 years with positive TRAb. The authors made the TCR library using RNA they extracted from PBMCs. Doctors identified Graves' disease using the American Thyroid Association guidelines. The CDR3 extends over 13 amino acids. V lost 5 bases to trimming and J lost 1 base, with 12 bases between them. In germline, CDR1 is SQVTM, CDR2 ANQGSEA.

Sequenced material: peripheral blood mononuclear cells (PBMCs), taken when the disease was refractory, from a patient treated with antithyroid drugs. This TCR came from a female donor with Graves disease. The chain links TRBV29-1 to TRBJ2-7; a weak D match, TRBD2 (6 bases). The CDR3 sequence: CSVRGGTSYEQYF. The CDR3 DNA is TGCAGCGTTCGAGGCGGGACTTCCTACGAGCAGTACTTC.